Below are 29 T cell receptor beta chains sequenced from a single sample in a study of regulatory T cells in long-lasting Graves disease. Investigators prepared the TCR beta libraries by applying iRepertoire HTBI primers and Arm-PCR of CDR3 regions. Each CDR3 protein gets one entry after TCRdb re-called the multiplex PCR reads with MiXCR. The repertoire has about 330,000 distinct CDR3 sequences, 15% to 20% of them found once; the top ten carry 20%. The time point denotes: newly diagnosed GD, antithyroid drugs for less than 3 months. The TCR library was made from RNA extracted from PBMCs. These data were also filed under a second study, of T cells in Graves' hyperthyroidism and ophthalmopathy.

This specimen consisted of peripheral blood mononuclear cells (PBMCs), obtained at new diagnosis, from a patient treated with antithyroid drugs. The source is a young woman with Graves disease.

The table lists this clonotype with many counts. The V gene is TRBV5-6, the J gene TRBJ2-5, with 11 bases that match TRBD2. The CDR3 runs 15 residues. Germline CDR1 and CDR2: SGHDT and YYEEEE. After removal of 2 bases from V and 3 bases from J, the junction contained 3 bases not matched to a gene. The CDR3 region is CASSLRLAGKETQYF. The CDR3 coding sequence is TGTGCCAGCAGCTTAAGACTAGCGGGAAAAGAGACCCAGTACTTC. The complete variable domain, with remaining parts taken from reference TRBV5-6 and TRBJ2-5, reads DAGVTQSPTHLIKTRGQQVTLRCSPKSGHDTVSWYQQALGQGPQFIFQYYEEEERQRGNFPDRFSGHQFPNYSSELNVNALLLGDSALYLCASSLRLAGKETQYFGPGTRLLVL.

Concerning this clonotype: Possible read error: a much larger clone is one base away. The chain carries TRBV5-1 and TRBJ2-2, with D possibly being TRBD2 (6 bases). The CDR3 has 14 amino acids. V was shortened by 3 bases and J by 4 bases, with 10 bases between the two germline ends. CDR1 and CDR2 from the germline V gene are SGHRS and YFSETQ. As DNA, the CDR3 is TGCGCCAGCAGCTATCGGGGGACCACCGGGGAGCTGTTTTTT. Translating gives CASSYRGTTGELFF.

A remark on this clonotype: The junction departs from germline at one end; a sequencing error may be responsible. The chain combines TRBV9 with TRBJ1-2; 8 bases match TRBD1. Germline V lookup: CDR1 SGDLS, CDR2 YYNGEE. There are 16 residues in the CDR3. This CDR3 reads CASSVETGGRSYGCTF. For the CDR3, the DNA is TGTGCCAGCAGCGTAGAAACAGGGGGAAGGAGCTATGGCTGCACCTTC. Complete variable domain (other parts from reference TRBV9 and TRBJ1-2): DSGVTQTPKHLITATGQRVTLRCSPRSGDLSVYWYQQSLDQGLQFLIQYYNGEERAKGNILERFSAQQFPDLHSELNLSSLELGDSALYFCASSVETGGRSYGCTFGSGTRLTVV.

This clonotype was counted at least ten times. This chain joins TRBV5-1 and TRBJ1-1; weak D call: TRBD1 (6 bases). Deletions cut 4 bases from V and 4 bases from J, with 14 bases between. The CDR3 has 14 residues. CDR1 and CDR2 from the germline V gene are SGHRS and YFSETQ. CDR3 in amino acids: CASSAAGGPTEAFF. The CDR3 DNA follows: TGCGCCAGCAGCGCGGCGGGGGGCCCCACTGAAGCTTTCTTT.

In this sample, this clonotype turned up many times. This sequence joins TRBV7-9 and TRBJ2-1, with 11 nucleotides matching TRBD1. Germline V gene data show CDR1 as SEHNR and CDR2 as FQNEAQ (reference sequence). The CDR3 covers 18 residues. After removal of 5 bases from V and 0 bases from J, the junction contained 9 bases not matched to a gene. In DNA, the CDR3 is TGTGCCAGCAGCGGGGGGACAGGGGGAACGGGCTCCTACAATGAGCAGTTCTTC. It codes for CASSGGTGGTGSYNEQFF.

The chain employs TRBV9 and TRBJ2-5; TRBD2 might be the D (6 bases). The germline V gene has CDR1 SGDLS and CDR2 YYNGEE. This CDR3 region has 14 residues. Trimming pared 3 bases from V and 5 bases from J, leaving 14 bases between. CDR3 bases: TGTGCCAGCAGCGCGTCAGGGAGGCAGGAGACCCAGTACTTC. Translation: CASSASGRQETQYF.

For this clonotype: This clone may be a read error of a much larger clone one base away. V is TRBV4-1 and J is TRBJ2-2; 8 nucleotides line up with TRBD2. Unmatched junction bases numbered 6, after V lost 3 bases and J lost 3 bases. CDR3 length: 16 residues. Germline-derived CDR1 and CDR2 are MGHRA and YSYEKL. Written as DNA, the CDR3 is TGCGCCAGCAGCCACATGGCGGGGGGCGACACCGGGGAGCTGTTTTTT. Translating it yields CASSHMAGGDTGELFF.

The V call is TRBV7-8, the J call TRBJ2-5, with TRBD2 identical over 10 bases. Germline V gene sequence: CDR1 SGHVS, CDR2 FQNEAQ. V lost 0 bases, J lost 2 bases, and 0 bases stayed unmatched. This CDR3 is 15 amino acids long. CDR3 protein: CASSLALAGQETQYF. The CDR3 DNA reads TGTGCCAGCAGCTTAGCACTAGCGGGGCAAGAGACCCAGTACTTC.

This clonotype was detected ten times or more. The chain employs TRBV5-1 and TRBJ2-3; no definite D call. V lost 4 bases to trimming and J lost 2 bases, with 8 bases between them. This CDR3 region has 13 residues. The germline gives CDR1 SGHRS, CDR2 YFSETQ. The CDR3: CASSHRVTDTQYF. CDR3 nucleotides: TGCGCCAGCAGCCATCGAGTCACAGATACGCAGTATTTT.

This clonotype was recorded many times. CDR3 sequence (DNA): TGTGCCAGCAGCTTAACTAGCGGGACCTACAATGAGCAGTTCTTC. As protein: CASSLTSGTYNEQFF. V usage is TRBV7-6 and J usage is TRBJ2-1, with TRBD2 identical over 10 bases. V trimming: 2 bases; J trimming: 2 bases; junction bases outside the gene matches: 0. The germline V gene encodes CDR1 SGHVS and CDR2 FNYEAQ. The CDR3 length is 15 residues.

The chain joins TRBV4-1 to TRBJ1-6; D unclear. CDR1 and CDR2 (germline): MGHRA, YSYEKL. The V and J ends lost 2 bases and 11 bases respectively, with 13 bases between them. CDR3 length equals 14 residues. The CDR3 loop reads CASSQTVPRAPLHF. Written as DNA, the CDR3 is TGCGCCAGCAGCCAAACCGTCCCTAGGGCACCCCTCCACTTT.

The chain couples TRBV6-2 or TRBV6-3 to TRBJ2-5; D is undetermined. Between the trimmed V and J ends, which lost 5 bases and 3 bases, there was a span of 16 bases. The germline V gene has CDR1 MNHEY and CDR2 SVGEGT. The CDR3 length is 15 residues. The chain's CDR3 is CASSEGPRREETQYF. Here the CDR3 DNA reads TGTGCCAGCAGTGAAGGCCCCCGCAGAGAAGAGACCCAGTACTTC.

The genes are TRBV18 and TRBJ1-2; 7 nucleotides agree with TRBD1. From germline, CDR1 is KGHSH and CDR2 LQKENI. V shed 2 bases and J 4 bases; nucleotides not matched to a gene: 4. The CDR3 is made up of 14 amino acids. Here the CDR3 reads CASSPVDRFYGYTF. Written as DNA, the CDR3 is TGTGCCAGCTCACCAGTGGACAGGTTCTATGGCTACACCTTC.

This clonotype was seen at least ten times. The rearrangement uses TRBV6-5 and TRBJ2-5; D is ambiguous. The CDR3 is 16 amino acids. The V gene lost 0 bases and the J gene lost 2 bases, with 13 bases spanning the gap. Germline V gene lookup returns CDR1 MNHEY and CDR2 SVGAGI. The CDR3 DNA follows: TGTGCCAGCAGTTACTCGTCGTTGGTGCGGCAAGAGACCCAGTACTTC. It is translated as CASSYSSLVRQETQYF.

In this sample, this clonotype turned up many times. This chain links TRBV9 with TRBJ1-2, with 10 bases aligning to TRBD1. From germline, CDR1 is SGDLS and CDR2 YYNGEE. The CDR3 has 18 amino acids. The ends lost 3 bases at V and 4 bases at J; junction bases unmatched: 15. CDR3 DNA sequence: TGTGCCAGCAGCGCGACTCGGGACAGGGGCCCTTCTAGCTATGGCTACACCTTC. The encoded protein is CASSATRDRGPSSYGYTF.

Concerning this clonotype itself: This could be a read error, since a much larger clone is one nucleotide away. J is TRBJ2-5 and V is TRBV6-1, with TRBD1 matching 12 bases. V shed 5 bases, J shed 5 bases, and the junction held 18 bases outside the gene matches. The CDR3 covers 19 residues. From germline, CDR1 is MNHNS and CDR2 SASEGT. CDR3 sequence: CASSTAMVLGQGAWETQYF. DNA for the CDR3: TGTGCCAGCAGTACAGCGATGGTCCTGGGACAGGGGGCATGGGAGACCCAGTACTTC.

This CDR3 reads CASREAPGHTEAFF. The CDR3 nucleotides are TGTGCCAGCAGAGAGGCCCCGGGGCACACTGAAGCTTTCTTT. This chain joins TRBV2 and TRBJ1-1, with a possible D match to TRBD1 (5 bases). The CDR3 runs to 14 residues. The germline CDR1 and CDR2 sequences are SNHLY and FYNNEI. The V gene lost 6 bases and the J gene lost 3 bases, with 14 bases spanning the gap.

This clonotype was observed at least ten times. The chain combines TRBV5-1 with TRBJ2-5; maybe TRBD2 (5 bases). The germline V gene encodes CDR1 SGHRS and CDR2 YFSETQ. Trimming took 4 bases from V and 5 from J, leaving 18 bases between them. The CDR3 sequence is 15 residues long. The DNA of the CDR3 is TGCGCCAGCAGCCTAGAGGGCTTCCGAGGGGAGACCCAGTACTTC. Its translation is CASSLEGFRGETQYF.

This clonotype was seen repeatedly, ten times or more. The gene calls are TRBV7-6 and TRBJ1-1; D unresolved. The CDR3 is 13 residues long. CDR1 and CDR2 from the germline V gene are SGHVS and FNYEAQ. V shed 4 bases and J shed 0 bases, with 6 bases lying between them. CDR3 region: CASSSSLNTEAFF. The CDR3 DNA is TGTGCCAGCAGCTCAAGCCTGAACACTGAAGCTTTCTTT.

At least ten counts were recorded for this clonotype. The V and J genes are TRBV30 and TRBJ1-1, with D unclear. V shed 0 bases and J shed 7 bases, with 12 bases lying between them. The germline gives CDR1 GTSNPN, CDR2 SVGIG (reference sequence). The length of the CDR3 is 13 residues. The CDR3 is CAWSVRGNGEAFF. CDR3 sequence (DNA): TGTGCCTGGAGTGTACGGGGAAATGGTGAAGCTTTCTTT.

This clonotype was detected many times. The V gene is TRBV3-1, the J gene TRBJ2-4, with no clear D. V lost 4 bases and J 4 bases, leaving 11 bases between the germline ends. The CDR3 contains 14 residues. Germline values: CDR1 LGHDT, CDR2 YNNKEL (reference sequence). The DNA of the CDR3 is TGTGCCAGCAGCCCCTCTAGGCAGAAAAACATTCAGTACTTC. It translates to CASSPSRQKNIQYF.

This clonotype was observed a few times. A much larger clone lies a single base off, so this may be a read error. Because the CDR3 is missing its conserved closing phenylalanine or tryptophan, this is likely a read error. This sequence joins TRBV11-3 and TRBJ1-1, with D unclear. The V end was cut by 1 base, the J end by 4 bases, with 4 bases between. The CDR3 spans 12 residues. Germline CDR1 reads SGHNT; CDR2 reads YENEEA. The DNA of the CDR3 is TGTGCCAGCAGCTTAGTACGCACTGAAGCTTTCCTT. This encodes CASSLVRTEAFL.

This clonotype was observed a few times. The CDR3 spells CASSLTQGGLGSPLHF. CDR3 coding DNA: TGCGCCAGCAGCCTAACCCAAGGAGGGCTCGGGTCACCCCTCCACTTT. The chain joins TRBV5-1 to TRBJ1-6, with no clear D. This CDR3 has 16 amino acids. Per the germline V gene, CDR1 is SGHRS and CDR2 is YFSETQ. Deletions cut 4 bases from V and 10 bases from J, with 21 bases between.

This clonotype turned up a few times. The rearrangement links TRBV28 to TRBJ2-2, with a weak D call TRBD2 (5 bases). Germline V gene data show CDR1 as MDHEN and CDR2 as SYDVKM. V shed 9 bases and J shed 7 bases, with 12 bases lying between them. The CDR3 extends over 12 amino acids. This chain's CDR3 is CASRTSSGELFF. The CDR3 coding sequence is TGTGCCAGTCGGACTTCCAGCGGGGAGCTGTTTTTT.

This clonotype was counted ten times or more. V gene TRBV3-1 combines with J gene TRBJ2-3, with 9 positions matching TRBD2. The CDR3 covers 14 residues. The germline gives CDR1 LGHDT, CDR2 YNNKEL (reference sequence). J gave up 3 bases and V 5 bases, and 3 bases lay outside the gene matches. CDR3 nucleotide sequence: TGTGCCAGCAGCTCGAGCGGGGGGACAGATACGCAGTATTTT. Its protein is CASSSSGGTDTQYF.

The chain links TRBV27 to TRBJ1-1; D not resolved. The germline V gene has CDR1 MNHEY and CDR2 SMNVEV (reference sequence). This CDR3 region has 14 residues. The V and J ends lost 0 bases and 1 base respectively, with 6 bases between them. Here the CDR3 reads CASSLSYGNTEAFF. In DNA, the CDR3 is TGTGCCAGCAGTTTATCGTACGGGAACACTGAAGCTTTCTTT.

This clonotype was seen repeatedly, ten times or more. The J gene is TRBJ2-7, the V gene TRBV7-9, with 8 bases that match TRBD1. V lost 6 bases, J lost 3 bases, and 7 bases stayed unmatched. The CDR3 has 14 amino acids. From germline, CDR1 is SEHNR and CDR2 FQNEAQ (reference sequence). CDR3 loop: CASSTGGEGYEQYF. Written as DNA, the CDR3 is TGTGCCAGCAGTACAGGGGGTGAGGGCTACGAGCAGTACTTC.

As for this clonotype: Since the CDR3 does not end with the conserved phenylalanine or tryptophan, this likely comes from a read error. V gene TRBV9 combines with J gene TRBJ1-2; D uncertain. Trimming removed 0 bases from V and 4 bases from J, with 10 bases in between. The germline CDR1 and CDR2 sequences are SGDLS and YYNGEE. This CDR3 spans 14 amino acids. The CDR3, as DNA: TGTGCCAGCAGCGTAGAGGACTACGGCTATGGCTACACCTTA. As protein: CASSVEDYGYGYTL.

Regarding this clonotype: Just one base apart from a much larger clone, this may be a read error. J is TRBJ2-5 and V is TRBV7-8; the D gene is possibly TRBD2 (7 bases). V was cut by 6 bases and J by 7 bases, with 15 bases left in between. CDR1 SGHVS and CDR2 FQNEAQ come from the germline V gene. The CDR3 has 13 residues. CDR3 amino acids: CASRRGGIGTQYF. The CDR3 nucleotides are TGTGCCAGCAGGAGGGGGGGGATAGGGACCCAGTACTTC.